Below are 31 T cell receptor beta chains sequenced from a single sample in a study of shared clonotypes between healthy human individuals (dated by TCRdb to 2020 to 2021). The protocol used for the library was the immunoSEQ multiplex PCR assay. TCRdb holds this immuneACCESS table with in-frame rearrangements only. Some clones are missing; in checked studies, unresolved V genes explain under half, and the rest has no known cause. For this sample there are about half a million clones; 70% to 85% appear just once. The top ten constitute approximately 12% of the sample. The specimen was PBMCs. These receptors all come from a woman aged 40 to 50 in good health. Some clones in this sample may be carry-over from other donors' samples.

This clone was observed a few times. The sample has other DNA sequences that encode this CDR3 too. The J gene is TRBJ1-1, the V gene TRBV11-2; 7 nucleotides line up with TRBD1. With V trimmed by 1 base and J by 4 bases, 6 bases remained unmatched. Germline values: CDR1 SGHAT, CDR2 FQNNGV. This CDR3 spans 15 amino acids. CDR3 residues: CASSLVGQPGTEAFF. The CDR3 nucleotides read TGTGCCAGCAGCTTAGTGGGACAGCCCGGCACTGAAGCTTTCTTT.

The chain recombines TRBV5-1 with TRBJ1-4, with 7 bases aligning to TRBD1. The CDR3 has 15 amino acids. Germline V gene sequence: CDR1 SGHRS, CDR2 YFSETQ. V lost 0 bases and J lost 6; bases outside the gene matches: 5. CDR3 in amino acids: CASSLAGTAYEKLFF. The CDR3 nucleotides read TGCGCCAGCAGCTTGGCCGGGACAGCCTATGAAAAACTGTTTTTT. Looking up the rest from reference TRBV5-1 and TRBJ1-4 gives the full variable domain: KAGVTQTPRYLIKTRGQQVTLSCSPISGHRSVSWYQQTPGQGLQFLFEYFSETQRNKGNFPGRFSGRQFSNSRSEMNVSTLELGDSALYLCASSLAGTAYEKLFFGSGTQLSVL.

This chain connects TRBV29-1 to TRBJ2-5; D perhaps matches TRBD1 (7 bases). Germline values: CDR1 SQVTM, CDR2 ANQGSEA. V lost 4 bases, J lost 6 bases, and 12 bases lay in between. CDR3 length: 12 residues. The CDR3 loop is CSVGGGGKTQYF. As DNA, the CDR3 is TGCAGCGTTGGCGGAGGGGGCAAGACCCAGTACTTC.

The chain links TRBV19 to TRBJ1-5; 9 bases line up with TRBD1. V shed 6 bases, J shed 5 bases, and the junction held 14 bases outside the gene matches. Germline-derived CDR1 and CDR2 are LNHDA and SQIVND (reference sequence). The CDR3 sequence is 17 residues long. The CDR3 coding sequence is TGTGCCAGTAGCCCGCTGGGTGGACAGGGGAGGGATCAGCCCCAGCATTTT. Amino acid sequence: CASSPLGGQGRDQPQHF.

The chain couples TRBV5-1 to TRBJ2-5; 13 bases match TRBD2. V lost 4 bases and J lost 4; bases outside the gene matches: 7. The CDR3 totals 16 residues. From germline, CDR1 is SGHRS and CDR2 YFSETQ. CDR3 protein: CASSLRTSGSGETQYF. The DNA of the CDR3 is TGCGCCAGCAGCCTGCGGACTAGCGGGAGCGGAGAGACCCAGTACTTC.

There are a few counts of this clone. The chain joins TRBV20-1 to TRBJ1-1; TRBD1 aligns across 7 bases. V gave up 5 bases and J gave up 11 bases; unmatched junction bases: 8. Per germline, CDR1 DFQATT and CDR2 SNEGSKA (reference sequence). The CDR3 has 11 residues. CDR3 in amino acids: CSAGDSRLAFF. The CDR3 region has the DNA TGCAGTGCTGGGGACAGTCGGTTGGCTTTCTTT.

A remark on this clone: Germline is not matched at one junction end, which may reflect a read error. The DNA of the CDR3 is TGTGCCAGCAGCCAAGGTGGACTCGGACTGGAACACGAGCAGTGCTTC. Its translation: CASSQGGLGLEHEQCF. The chain is built from TRBV4-2 and TRBJ2-7, with TRBD2 as a possible D gene (5 bases). CDR3 length equals 16 residues. Germline values: CDR1 LGHNA, CDR2 YNFKEQ.

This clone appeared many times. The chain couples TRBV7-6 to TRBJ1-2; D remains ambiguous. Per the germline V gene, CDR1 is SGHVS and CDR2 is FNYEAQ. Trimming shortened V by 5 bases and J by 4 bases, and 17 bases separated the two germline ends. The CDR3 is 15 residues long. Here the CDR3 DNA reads TGTGCCAGCAGCCCCAACAGCGGATTTCCCTATGGCTACACCTTC. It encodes CASSPNSGFPYGYTF.

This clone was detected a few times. Here the CDR3 DNA reads TGTGCCAGCAGCTTAGCGGGACAGGGAAGCAATCAGCCCCAGCATTTT. It yields the protein CASSLAGQGSNQPQHF. V gene TRBV7-2 combines with J gene TRBJ1-5, with 9 nucleotides matching TRBD1. V lost 0 bases, J lost 1 base, and 1 base stayed unmatched. Germline CDR1 and CDR2: SGHTA and FQGNSA. The CDR3 is 16 residues long.

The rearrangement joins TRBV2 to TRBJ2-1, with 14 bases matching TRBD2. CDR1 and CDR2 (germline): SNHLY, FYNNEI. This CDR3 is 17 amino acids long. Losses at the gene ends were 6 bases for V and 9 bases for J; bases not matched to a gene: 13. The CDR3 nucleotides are TGTGCCAGCAGCCAACATTCGGGACTAGCGGGAGTGGGTGAGCAGTTCTTC. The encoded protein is CASSQHSGLAGVGEQFF.

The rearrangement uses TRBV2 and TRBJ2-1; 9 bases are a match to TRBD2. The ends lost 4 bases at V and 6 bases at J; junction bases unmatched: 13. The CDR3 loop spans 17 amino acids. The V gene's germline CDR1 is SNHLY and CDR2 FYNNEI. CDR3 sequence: CASSGSSGSVPANEQFF. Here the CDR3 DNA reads TGTGCCAGCAGTGGGAGTAGCGGGAGTGTTCCCGCCAATGAGCAGTTCTTC.

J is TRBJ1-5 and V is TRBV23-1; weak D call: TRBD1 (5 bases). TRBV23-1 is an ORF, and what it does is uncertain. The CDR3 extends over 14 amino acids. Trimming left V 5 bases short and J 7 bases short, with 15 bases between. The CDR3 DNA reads TGCGCCAGCAGTAGAGGCAGGGAGCGCCAGCCCCAGCATTTT. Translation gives CASSRGRERQPQHF.

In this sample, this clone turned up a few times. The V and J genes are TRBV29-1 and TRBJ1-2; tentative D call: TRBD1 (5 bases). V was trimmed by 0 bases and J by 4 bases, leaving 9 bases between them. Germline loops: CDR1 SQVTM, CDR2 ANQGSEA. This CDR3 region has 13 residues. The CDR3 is CSVEEQAGYGYTF. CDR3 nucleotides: TGCAGCGTTGAAGAACAGGCAGGCTATGGCTACACCTTC.

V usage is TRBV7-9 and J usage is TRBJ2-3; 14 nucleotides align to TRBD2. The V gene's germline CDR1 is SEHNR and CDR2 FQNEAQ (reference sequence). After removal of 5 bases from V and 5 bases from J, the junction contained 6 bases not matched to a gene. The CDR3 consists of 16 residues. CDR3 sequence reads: CASSPQGLAGGDTQYF. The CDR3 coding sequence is TGTGCCAGCAGCCCACAAGGACTAGCGGGAGGAGATACGCAGTATTTT.

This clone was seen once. The CDR3 protein is CASSFPPQGGGTQYF. The CDR3 region has the DNA TGTGCCAGCAGTTTCCCACCCCAGGGAGGAGGGACCCAGTACTTC. The genes are TRBV28 and TRBJ2-5; weak D call: TRBD2 (6 bases). CDR3 size: 15 residues. The germline CDR1 and CDR2 sequences are MDHEN and SYDVKM. Deletions cut 3 bases from V and 7 bases from J, with 18 bases between. Drawing the rest from reference TRBV28 and TRBJ2-5, the complete variable domain is DVKVTQSSRYLVKRTGEKVFLECVQDMDHENMFWYRQDPGLGLRLIYFSYDVKMKEKGDIPEGYSVSREKKERFSLILESASTNQTSMYLCASSFPPQGGGTQYFGPGTRLLVL.

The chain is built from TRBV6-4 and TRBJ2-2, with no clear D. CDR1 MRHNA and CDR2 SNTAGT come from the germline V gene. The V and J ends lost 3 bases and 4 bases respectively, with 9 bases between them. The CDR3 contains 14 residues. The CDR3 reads CASSEGPVTGELFF. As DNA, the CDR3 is TGTGCCAGCAGTGAGGGCCCGGTCACCGGGGAGCTGTTTTTT.

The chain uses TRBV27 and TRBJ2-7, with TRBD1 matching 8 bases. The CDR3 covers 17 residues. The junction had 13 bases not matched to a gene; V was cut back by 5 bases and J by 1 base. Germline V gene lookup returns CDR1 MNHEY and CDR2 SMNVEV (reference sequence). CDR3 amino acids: CASSPQGYGTGSYEQYF. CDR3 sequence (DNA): TGTGCCAGCAGTCCCCAGGGATACGGGACAGGTTCCTACGAGCAGTACTTC.

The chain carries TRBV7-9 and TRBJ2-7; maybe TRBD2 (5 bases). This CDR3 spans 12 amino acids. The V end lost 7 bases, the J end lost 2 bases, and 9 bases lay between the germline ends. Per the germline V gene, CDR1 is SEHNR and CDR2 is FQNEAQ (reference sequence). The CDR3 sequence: CASTSRAYEQYF. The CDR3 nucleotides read TGTGCCAGCACCTCGCGGGCCTACGAGCAGTACTTC.

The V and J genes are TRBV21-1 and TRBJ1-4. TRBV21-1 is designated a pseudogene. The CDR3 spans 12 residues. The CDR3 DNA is TGTGCCAGCAGCGAAAGGAGGTGGGGACTGTTTTTT. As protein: CASSERRWGLFF.

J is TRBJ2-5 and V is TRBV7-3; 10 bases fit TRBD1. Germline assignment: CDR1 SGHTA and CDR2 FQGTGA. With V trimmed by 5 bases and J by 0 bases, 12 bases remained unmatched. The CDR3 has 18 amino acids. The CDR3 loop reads CASSPRGGGQGYQETQYF. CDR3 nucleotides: TGTGCCAGCAGCCCAAGGGGTGGGGGACAGGGGTACCAAGAGACCCAGTACTTC.

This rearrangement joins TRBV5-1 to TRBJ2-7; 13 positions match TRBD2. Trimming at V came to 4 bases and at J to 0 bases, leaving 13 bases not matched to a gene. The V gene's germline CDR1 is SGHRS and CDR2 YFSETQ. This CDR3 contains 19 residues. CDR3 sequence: CASSTRTSGGFPNSYEQYF. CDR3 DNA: TGCGCCAGCAGCACCAGGACTAGCGGGGGCTTCCCAAACTCCTACGAGCAGTACTTC.

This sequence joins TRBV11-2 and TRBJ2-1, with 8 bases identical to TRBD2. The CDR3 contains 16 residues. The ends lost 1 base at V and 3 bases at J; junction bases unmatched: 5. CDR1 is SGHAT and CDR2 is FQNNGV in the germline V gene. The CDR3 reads CASSLGTGGVYNEQFF. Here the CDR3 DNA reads TGTGCCAGCAGCTTAGGGACGGGAGGGGTCTACAATGAGCAGTTCTTC.

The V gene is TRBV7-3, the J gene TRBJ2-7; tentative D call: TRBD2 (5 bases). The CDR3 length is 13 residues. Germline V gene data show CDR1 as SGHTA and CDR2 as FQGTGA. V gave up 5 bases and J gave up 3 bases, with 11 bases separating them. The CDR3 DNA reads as TGTGCCAGCAGCCCAGCAGCGGACTACGAGCAGTACTTC. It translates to CASSPAADYEQYF.

The CDR3 DNA sequence: TGTGCCAGCTTCGCCGGGAACTCCTACGAGCAGTACTTC. As protein: CASFAGNSYEQYF. The chain combines TRBV2 with TRBJ2-7; possible D gene TRBD2, 5 bases. The V end lost 8 bases, the J end lost 0 bases, and 11 bases lay between the germline ends. This CDR3 spans 13 amino acids. Per the germline V gene, CDR1 is SNHLY and CDR2 is FYNNEI.

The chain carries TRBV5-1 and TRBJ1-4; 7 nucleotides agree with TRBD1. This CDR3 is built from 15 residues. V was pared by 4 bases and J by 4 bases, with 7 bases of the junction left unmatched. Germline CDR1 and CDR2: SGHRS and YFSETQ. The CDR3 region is CASSTETGFNEKLFF. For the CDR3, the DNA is TGCGCCAGCAGCACCGAGACAGGGTTTAATGAAAAACTGTTTTTT.

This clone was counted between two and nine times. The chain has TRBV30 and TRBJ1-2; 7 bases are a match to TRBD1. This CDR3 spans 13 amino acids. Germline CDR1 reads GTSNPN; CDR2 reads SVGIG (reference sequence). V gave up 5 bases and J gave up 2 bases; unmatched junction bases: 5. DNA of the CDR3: TGTGCCTGGGGACGACAGGGAAACTATGGCTACACCTTC. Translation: CAWGRQGNYGYTF. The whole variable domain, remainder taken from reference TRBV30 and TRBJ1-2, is SQTIHQWPATLVQPVGSPLSLECTVEGTSNPNLYWYRQAAGRGLQLLFYSVGIGQISSEVPQNLSASRPQDRQFILSSKKLLLSDSGFYLCAWGRQGNYGYTFGSGTRLTVV.

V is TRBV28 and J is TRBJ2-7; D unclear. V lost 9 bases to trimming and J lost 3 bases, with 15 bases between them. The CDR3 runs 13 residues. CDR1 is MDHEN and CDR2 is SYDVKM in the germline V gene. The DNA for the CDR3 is TGTGCCAGTAGCCATCCGCAAAACTACGAGCAGTACTTC. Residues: CASSHPQNYEQYF.

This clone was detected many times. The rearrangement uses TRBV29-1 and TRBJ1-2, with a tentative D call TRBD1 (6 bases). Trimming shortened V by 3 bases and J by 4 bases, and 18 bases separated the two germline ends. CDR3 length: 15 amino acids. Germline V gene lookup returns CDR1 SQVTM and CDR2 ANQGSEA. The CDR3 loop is CSVDVARGSGYGYTF. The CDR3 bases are TGCAGCGTTGACGTTGCCAGGGGAAGTGGCTATGGCTACACCTTC.

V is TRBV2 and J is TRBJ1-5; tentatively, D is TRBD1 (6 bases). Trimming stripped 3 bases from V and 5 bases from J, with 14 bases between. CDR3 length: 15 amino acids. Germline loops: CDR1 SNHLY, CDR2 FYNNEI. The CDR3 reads CASSDPGQPYQPQHF. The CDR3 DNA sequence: TGTGCCAGCAGTGATCCGGGACAACCTTATCAGCCCCAGCATTTT.

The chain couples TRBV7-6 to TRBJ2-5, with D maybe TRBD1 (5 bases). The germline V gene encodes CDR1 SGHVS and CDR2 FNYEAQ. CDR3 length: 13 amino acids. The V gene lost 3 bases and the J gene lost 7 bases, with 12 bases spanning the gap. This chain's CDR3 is CASSLGPLRTQYF. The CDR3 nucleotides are TGTGCCAGCAGCTTGGGGCCTTTAAGGACCCAGTACTTC.

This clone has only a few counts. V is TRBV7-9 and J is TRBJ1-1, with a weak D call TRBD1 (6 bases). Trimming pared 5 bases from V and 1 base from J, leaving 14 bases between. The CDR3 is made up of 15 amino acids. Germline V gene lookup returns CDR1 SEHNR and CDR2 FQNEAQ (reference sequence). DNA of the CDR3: TGTGCCAGCAGCCTCCAAGGGGGACAGAACACTGAAGCTTTCTTT. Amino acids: CASSLQGGQNTEAFF.